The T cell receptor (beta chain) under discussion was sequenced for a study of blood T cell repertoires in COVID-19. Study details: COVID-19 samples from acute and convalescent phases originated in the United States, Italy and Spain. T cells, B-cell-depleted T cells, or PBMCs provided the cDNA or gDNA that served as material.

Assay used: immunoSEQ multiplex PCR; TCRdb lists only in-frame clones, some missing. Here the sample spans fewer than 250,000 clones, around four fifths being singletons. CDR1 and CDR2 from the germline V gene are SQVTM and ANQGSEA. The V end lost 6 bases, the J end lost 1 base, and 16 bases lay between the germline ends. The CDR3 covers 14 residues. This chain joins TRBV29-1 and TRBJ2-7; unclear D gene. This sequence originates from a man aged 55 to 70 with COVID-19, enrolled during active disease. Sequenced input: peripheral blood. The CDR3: CSVVSQISSYEQYF. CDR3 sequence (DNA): TGCAGCGTCGTCTCGCAGATATCGTCCTACGAGCAGTACTTC.